What follows describes a single T cell receptor beta chain. The clone's antigen remains unknown. The input lacks base qualities; no much larger clone sits a single base away. The CDR3 numbers 15 residues from cysteine through phenylalanine. The retained sequence is limited to the CDR3, 45 bases, with the frame set at the first base. At the junction V is shortened by 0 bases and J by 4 bases; bases outside the gene matches: 6. Based on the germline V gene (reference sequence), the CDR1 and CDR2 sequences are SGHNT and YYREEE. The data originate from a study of a mutant IDH1 vaccine in newly diagnosed glioma (dated by TCRdb to about 2021). A note on the overall study: Vaccination started 4-6 weeks after radiotherapy alone, or was given together with temozolomide cycles in the groups whose treatment included chemotherapy. Longitudinal TCRB deep sequencing was done for 25 to 30 treated patients, wherever samples were available for exploratory analyses. Peripheral blood was drawn at six visits: V03 (baseline), V05, V07, V10, V12 and V13. Before enrollment, patients had received standard therapy of radiotherapy alone, temozolomide alone, or radiochemotherapy with temozolomide; most received the combination. The week-35 safety follow-up was designated visit V12, and the week-47 end of study was designated visit V13. The roughly 30 treated patients were approximately 60% male and approximately 40% female, with a mean age of roughly 42 years. The full study reports these points: Immune responses induced by the vaccine were seen in 90% to 95% of patients across multiple MHC alleles. Pseudoprogression appeared unrelated to alterations in the top peripheral T cell clonotypes detected by TCRB sequencing. According to the authors, sample limitations meant that analyses of patient blood samples could not be reproduced. PBMC samples for TCRB deep sequencing were selected based on availability.

Library construction relied on the immunoSEQ multiplex PCR assay. Rearranged TCR beta chain sequences were amplified with the hsTCRB Kit following the manufacturer's protocol. An Illumina MiSeq was used to sequence the TCRB libraries. Per the authors' processing: The kit vendor's proprietary platform handled demultiplexing, trimming and gene mapping. TCRdb took over this immuneACCESS table, retaining in-frame rearrangements with V and J assigned. Such tables are incomplete; in checked studies, under half of the missing clones stem from an unresolved V gene, and the remainder is unexplained. V, J and clone size were drawn from that table, and D and trimming were deduced from the DNA. The sample table shows approximately 50,000 clones, and around four fifths are seen once. More than 3% of the sample is in the top ten clones. The time point label, read with the paper, signifies: week 47, end of study. A 20-mer mutant IDH1 peptide at 300 micrograms in Montanide made up each vaccine dose, which was injected subcutaneously together with topical imiquimod. Eight vaccinations were administered to patients in weeks 1, 3, 5, 7, 11, 15, 19 and 23, corresponding to visits V03 through V10. Newly diagnosed WHO grade 3 or 4 IDH1-mutant astrocytomas showing loss of nuclear ATRX were present in the donors. The samples were drawn from NOA16, a multicentre, single-arm, open-label phase I trial in Germany that tested a mutant IDH1 peptide vaccine in humans for the first time. Genomic DNA for TCRB sequencing was extracted from EDTA blood using the DNeasy Blood and Tissue Kit.

The TCR was taken from a woman in her 50s with glioma. This receptor chain uses TRBV5-4 and TRBJ2-7, and TRBD1 matches 8 of the central bases. The sample was PBMCs, taken from a glioma patient whose treatment included an IDH1 peptide vaccine. The CDR3 is CASSLGPGQEYEQYF. The DNA sequence is TGTGCCAGCAGCTTGGGTCCGGGACAGGAATACGAGCAGTACTTC.